This entry lists 8 T cell receptor beta chains sequenced from one sample in a study of early T cells in non-severe SARS-CoV-2 infection. TCRdb fed the 5' RACE reads into MiXCR, producing one record per CDR3 protein. The sample lists about 77,000 distinct CDR3 sequences, roughly 12% occurring once. Sequences were derived from whole blood, sampled at baseline. All receptors come from an adult who was a healthcare worker with PCR-confirmed SARS-CoV-2 infection or an uninfected control (not recorded which). The donor label of this sample is uncertain.

A word on this clonotype: Given a much more abundant clone one base away, this may be a read error. J is TRBJ2-3 and V is TRBV7-9; 9 nucleotides agree with TRBD1. The CDR3 length is 18 residues. Germline-derived CDR1 and CDR2 are SEHNR and FQNEAQ (reference sequence). Here the CDR3 DNA reads TGTGCCAGCAGCTCACCAAAAGCCGGGACAGGGAGCACAGATACGCAGTGTTTT. Residues: CASSSPKAGTGSTDTQCF.

This clonotype showed up many times. The chain uses TRBV7-2 and TRBJ2-4; possible D gene TRBD1, 5 bases. Germline loops: CDR1 SGHTA, CDR2 FQGNSA. The CDR3 length is 18 residues. Deletions cut 5 bases from V and 0 bases from J, with 20 bases between. CDR3 coding DNA: TGTGCCAGCAGCCCCCCATTGTTTGGGGCGGAAGCCAAAAACATTCAGTACTTC. This translates into CASSPPLFGAEAKNIQYF.

This clonotype was seen a few times. This chain uses TRBV20-1 with TRBJ2-5, with D perhaps matching TRBD1 (5 bases). V lost 7 bases to trimming and J lost 5 bases, with 17 bases between them. The germline V gene has CDR1 DFQATT and CDR2 SNEGSKA (reference sequence). The CDR3 covers 13 residues. This CDR3 is CSGRGSGVETQYF. CDR3 coding DNA: TGCAGTGGTAGGGGATCTGGTGTGGAGACCCAGTACTTC.

This rearrangement joins TRBV7-2 to TRBJ2-2; TRBD2 aligns across 8 bases. The trim removed 2 bases at V and 7 bases at J, leaving 3 bases unmatched. The germline V gene has CDR1 SGHTA and CDR2 FQGNSA. The CDR3 runs to 14 residues. The CDR3, as DNA: TGTGCCAGCAGCTTAAGACTAGCGTTCGGGGAGCTGTTTTTT. It encodes CASSLRLAFGELFF.

This clonotype was counted a few times. The V gene is TRBV20-1, the J gene TRBJ2-2; D unclear. The ends were cut back, 0 bases at V and 11 bases at J, with 7 bases in the middle. CDR1 DFQATT and CDR2 SNEGSKA come from the germline V gene (reference sequence). There are 11 residues in the CDR3. The CDR3 DNA reads as TGCAGTGCTAGAGATCAGGCAGAGCTGTTTTTT. This translates into CSARDQAELFF.

This clonotype was seen at least ten times. This chain joins TRBV4-1 and TRBJ2-7; tentative D call: TRBD1 (6 bases). Deletions cut 0 bases from V and 4 bases from J, with 13 bases between. Germline lookup yields CDR1 MGHRA and CDR2 YSYEKL. The CDR3 is 15 residues long. This chain's CDR3 is CASSQDSQGVYEQYF. CDR3 in DNA: TGCGCCAGCAGCCAAGATTCACAGGGTGTATACGAGCAGTACTTC.

This clonotype was seen many times. The CDR3 DNA reads as TGTGCCAGCAGTGATGGCGGATTCGTGGCCCAAGAGACCCAGTACTTC. Translating gives CASSDGGFVAQETQYF. The J gene is TRBJ2-5, the V gene TRBV2, with D uncertain. Germline V gene lookup returns CDR1 SNHLY and CDR2 FYNNEI. This CDR3 region has 16 residues. V dropped 3 bases and J dropped 1 base, with 15 bases sitting between them.

This clonotype has just a few counts. The chain couples TRBV20-1 to TRBJ2-3; 7 nucleotides align to TRBD2. This CDR3 has 15 residues. Trimming took 3 bases from V and 3 from J; bases not matched to a gene: 9. Germline V gene sequence: CDR1 DFQATT, CDR2 SNEGSKA (reference sequence). CDR3 bases: TGCAGTGCTAGGTCCACTCGGCGGGAGACAGATACGCAGTATTTT. Translating gives CSARSTRRETDTQYF.